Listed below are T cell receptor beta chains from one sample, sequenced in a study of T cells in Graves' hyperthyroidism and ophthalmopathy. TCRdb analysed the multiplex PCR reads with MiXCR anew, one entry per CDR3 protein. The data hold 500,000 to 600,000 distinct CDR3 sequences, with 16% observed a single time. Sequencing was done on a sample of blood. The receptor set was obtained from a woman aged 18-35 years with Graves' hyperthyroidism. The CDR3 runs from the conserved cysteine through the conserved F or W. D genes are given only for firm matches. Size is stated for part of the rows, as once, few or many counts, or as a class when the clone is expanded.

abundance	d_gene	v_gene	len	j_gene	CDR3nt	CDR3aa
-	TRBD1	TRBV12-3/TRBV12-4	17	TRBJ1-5	TGTGCCAGCAGTACCACAGGGGGCCTGGGTAACAATCAGTCCCAGCATTTT	CASSTTGGLGNNQSQHF
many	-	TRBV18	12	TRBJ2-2	TGTGCCAGCTCACTAAACTCCGGGGAGCTGTTTTTT	CASSLNSGELFF
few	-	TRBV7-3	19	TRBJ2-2	TGTGCCAGCAGCGGAAAGGTCGGGGGGCCTTATTCGAACACCGGGGAGCTGTTTTTT	CASSGKVGGPYSNTGELFF
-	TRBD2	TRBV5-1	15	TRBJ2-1	TGCGCCAGCAGCTTGGCCCTAGCGGGAAACAATGAGCAGTTCTTC	CASSLALAGNNEQFF
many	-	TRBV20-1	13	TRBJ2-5	TGCAGTGCCCGGGAGAAGGGGAAAGAGACCCAGTACTTC	CSAREKGKETQYF
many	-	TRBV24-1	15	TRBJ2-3	TGTGCCACCAGTGCCTGGGGCGCCAGCACAGATACGCAGTATTTT	CATSAWGASTDTQYF
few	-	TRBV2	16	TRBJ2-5	TGTGCCAGCACCCCGGCAGGACACCGGAGGGTTGAGACCCAGTACTTC	CASTPAGHRRVETQYF
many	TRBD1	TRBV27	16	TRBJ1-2	TGTGCCAGCAGTTCCCTCGGGACAGGGGAGTCCAGTGGCTACACCTTC	CASSSLGTGESSGYTF
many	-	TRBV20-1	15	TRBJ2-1	TGCAGTGCCCCCCGACTAGTTAGCTCCTACAATGAGCAGTTCTTC	CSAPRLVSSYNEQFF
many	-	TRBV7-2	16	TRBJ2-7	TGTGCCAGCAGCTTAGCTGGACCACCGAACCCCTACGAGCAGTACTTC	CASSLAGPPNPYEQYF
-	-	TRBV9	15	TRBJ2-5	TGTGCCAGCAGCGTAGCGGCGGGACAACAAGAGACCCAGTACTTC	CASSVAAGQQETQYF
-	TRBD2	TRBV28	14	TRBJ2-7	TGTGCCAGCAGTGGACTAGCGGGATTCTACGAGCAGTACTTC	CASSGLAGFYEQYF
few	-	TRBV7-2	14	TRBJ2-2	TGTGCCAGCAGCTCTCCGGGGCCAACCGGGGAGCTGTTTTTT	CASSSPGPTGELFF
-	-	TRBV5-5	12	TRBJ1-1	TGTGCCAGCAGCCAAGGGGTCCCAAAAGCTTTCTTT	CASSQGVPKAFF
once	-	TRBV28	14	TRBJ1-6	TGTGCCAGCAGTTTAGGCAGGGTGGCGTCACCCCTCCACTTT	CASSLGRVASPLHF
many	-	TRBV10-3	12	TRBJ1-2	TGTGCCATCAGTCCCCGCGACTATGGCTACACCTTC	CAISPRDYGYTF
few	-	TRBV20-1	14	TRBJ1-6	TGCAGTGCTACCGGTGGGAGTTTAGGTTCACCCCTCCACTTT	CSATGGSLGSPLHF
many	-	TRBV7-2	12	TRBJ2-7	TGTGCCAGCAGCCATGTCTCCTACGAGCAGTACTTC	CASSHVSYEQYF
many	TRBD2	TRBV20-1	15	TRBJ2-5	TGCAGTGCTACCAACCTCGCGGGGAGGGCAGAGACCCAGTACTTC	CSATNLAGRAETQYF
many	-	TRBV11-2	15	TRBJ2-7	TGTGCCAGCAGCTTACAGACCGGGATCCTCTACGAGCAGTACTTC	CASSLQTGILYEQYF
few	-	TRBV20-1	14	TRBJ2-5	TGCAGTGCGAGGGGACTCCTTACGGGGGAGACCCAGTACTTC	CSARGLLTGETQYF
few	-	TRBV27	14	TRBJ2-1	TGTGCCAGCTCGAATATCCCTGGTTACAATGAGCAGTTCTTC	CASSNIPGYNEQFF
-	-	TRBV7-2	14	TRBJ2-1	TGTGCCAGCAGCTTCGGACTACCCGGCAATGAGCAGTTCTTC	CASSFGLPGNEQFF
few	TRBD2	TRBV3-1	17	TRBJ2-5	TGTGCCAGCAGCCGAGTCGGGGCTAGCGGGTTCAAAGAGACCCAGTACTTC	CASSRVGASGFKETQYF
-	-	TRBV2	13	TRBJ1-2	TGTGCCAGCAGTGAAAGACAGGCGGACGGCTACACCTTC	CASSERQADGYTF
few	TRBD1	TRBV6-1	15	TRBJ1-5	TGTGCCAGCAGTGCCGGGACAGGCCGGGATCAGCCCCAGCATTTT	CASSAGTGRDQPQHF